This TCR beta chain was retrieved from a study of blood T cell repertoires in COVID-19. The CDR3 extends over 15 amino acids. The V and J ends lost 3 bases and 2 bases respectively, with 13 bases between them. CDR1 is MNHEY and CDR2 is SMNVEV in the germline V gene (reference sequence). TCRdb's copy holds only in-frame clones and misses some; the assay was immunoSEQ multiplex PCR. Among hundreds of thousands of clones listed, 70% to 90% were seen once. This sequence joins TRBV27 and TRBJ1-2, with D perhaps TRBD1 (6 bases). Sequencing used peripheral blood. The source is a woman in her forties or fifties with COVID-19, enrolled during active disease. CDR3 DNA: TGTGCCAGCAGTTTGGGACGAACAGGGAACTATGGCTACACCTTC. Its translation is CASSLGRTGNYGYTF.